Here is one T cell receptor (beta chain) with its context. Its target is unknown. CDR1 and CDR2 from the germline V gene are SGHTA and FQGNSA. The length of the CDR3 is 15 residues. V trimming: 1 base; J trimming: 15 bases; junction bases outside the gene matches: 12. The data are from a study of cytomegalovirus exposure and HLA in healthy donors. Findings of the study overall: Sequencing likely generated an artifact that appeared as a cluster of highly shared sequence variants.

This PCR relied on a set of 60 Vbeta primers and 13 Jbeta primers. The table came from immunoSEQ multiplex PCR; TCRdb's copy has only in-frame clones and leaves some out. This table holds some 180,000 clones, 82% found once. The clonotype was recovered from a man between 35 and 55 years old in good health and CMV-seronegative. V is TRBV7-2 and J is TRBJ2-1; 10 bases map to TRBD2. Material for sequencing was PBMCs. The CDR3 is CASSLDSGGYNDRFF. CDR3 coding DNA: TGTGCCAGCAGCTTAGATAGCGGGGGGTACAATGACAGGTTCTTC.